Presented here are 20 T cell receptor beta chains from one specimen sequenced in a study of cytomegalovirus exposure and HLA in healthy donors. Use of 60 Vbeta and 13 Jbeta primers characterized the PCR. Sequenced by immunoSEQ multiplex PCR; TCRdb stores in-frame clones only, minus some. Altogether some 180,000 clones are present, approximately 12% being singletons, with the ten largest covering about 8%. The sequenced sample consisted of PBMCs. These TCRs come from a man aged 50-60 years in good health and CMV-seropositive.

This clone was observed a few times. The J gene is TRBJ1-6, the V gene TRBV5-1; D ambiguous. The CDR3 length is 17 residues. V dropped 0 bases and J dropped 8 bases, with 18 bases sitting between them. The germline V gene encodes CDR1 SGHRS and CDR2 YFSETQ. CDR3: CASSLERPPGLDSPLHF. Here the CDR3 DNA reads TGCGCCAGCAGCTTGGAGCGGCCGCCCGGGTTGGATTCACCCCTCCACTTT.

The J gene is TRBJ1-3, the V gene TRBV13, with 9 bases aligning to TRBD1. CDR3 size: 16 residues. CDR1 and CDR2 from the germline V gene are PRHDT and FYEKMQ (reference sequence). Trimming took 1 base from V and 4 from J; bases not matched to a gene: 5. CDR3 region: CASSLETGGRGNTIYF. CDR3 sequence (DNA): TGTGCCAGCAGCTTAGAAACAGGGGGCCGAGGAAACACCATATATTTT.

This clone has only a few counts. In the same sample, other DNA sequences code for this CDR3. The V and J genes are TRBV5-1 and TRBJ2-5, with a weak D call TRBD1 (5 bases). The CDR3 runs to 14 residues. Germline-derived CDR1 and CDR2 are SGHRS and YFSETQ. V was trimmed by 0 bases and J by 2 bases, leaving 8 bases between them. CDR3 sequence (DNA): TGCGCCAGCAGCTTGGGATCAGGGCAAGAGACCCAGTACTTC. Its protein product is CASSLGSGQETQYF.

The chain has TRBV5-8 and TRBJ2-7; 9 bases line up with TRBD1. V dropped 2 bases and J dropped 6; count of bases not matched to a gene: 9. Germline loops: CDR1 SGHTS, CDR2 YDEGEE. The CDR3 totals 15 residues. The chain's CDR3 is CASSLAGTGSSEQYF. CDR3 in DNA: TGTGCCAGCAGCTTAGCCGGGACAGGGTCTAGCGAGCAGTACTTC.

This clone was detected only a few times. This chain joins TRBV6-5 and TRBJ1-2; the D is unclear. The CDR3 contains 13 residues. Germline V CDR1 and CDR2: MNHEY, SVGAGI. V was cut by 10 bases and J by 0 bases, with 12 bases left in between. The DNA for the CDR3 is TGTGCCACCAAAGGCGGGACTAACTATGGCTACACCTTC. As protein: CATKGGTNYGYTF.

CDR3 amino acids: CASTNGGAVYEQFF. The CDR3 DNA sequence: TGTGCCAGCACTAACGGGGGGGCTGTATATGAGCAGTTCTTC. The rearrangement links TRBV6-1 to TRBJ2-1, with 8 bases identical to TRBD2. Germline V gene lookup returns CDR1 MNHNS and CDR2 SASEGT. The CDR3 is made up of 14 amino acids. J gave up 8 bases and V 7 bases, and 10 bases lay outside the gene matches.

J is TRBJ1-5 and V is TRBV5-1, with TRBD1 as a possible D gene (6 bases). CDR1 and CDR2 from the germline V gene are SGHRS and YFSETQ. There are 14 residues in the CDR3. V was shortened by 3 bases and J by 4 bases, with 11 bases between the two germline ends. The CDR3 spells CASSSGQWNQPQHF. Written as DNA, the CDR3 is TGCGCCAGCAGCTCCGGACAGTGGAATCAGCCCCAGCATTTT. Combining the CDR3 with reference TRBV5-1 and TRBJ1-5 gives the whole variable domain KAGVTQTPRYLIKTRGQQVTLSCSPISGHRSVSWYQQTPGQGLQFLFEYFSETQRNKGNFPGRFSGRQFSNSRSEMNVSTLELGDSALYLCASSSGQWNQPQHFGDGTRLSIL.

In its sample, this clone was seen a few times. The chain couples TRBV14 to TRBJ1-2, with D tentatively TRBD1 (5 bases). Between the trimmed V and J ends, which lost 4 bases and 5 bases, there was a span of 14 bases. Germline CDR1 and CDR2: SGHDN and FVKESK. The CDR3 length is 14 residues. CDR3 sequence (DNA): TGTGCCAGCAGCCCCAGGGTGGGCCCTTATGGCTACACCTTC. It translates to CASSPRVGPYGYTF.

The chain carries TRBV18 and TRBJ2-6, with D hard to call. V was cut by 2 bases and J by 6 bases, with 5 bases left in between. Germline values: CDR1 KGHSH, CDR2 LQKENI. This CDR3 contains 13 residues. The CDR3 bases are TGTGCCAGCTCACCAGCGCCGGCCAACGTCCTGACTTTC. This codes for CASSPAPANVLTF.

In its sample, this clone was seen a few times. The rearrangement joins TRBV7-9 to TRBJ1-5; possible D gene TRBD1, 5 bases. Germline V gene sequence: CDR1 SEHNR, CDR2 FQNEAQ (reference sequence). This CDR3 contains 12 residues. Trimming removed 1 base at V and 11 bases at J, with 9 bases between. The DNA of the CDR3 is TGTGCCAGCAGCTTAGAGTCAGGGACCCAGCATTTT. Translation: CASSLESGTQHF.

V and J are TRBV7-9 and TRBJ1-2; D is undetermined. V lost 8 bases and J lost 4, with 20 bases in between. CDR3 length: 15 residues. The germline V gene encodes CDR1 SEHNR and CDR2 FQNEAQ (reference sequence). CDR3 coding DNA: TGTGCCAGCGGCGCATCTGGAGGATTTGGCTATGGCTACACCTTC. This encodes CASGASGGFGYGYTF. Supplemented by reference TRBV7-9 and TRBJ1-2, the full variable domain reads DTGVSQNPRHKITKRGQNVTFRCDPISEHNRLYWYRQTLGQGPEFLTYFQNEAQLEKSRLLSDRFSAERPKGSFSTLEIQRTEQGDSAMYLCASGASGGFGYGYTFGSGTRLTVV.

The J gene is TRBJ2-7, the V gene TRBV5-1, with 7 bases lining up with TRBD2. The CDR3 is 12 residues long. Germline V gives CDR1 SGHRS, CDR2 YFSETQ. V shed 0 bases and J 6 bases; nucleotides not matched to a gene: 0. The CDR3, as DNA: TGCGCCAGCAGCTTGGCGGGGGGCGAGCAGTACTTC. Encoded protein: CASSLAGGEQYF. Looking up the rest from reference TRBV5-1 and TRBJ2-7 gives the full variable domain: KAGVTQTPRYLIKTRGQQVTLSCSPISGHRSVSWYQQTPGQGLQFLFEYFSETQRNKGNFPGRFSGRQFSNSRSEMNVSTLELGDSALYLCASSLAGGEQYFGPGTRLTVT.

Concerning this clone: The sample contains more than one DNA sequence encoding this CDR3. This sequence joins TRBV5-1 and TRBJ2-5, with 8 positions matching TRBD2. Germline V gene lookup returns CDR1 SGHRS and CDR2 YFSETQ. V gave up 0 bases and J gave up 2 bases; unmatched junction bases: 3. This CDR3 region has 15 residues. CDR3 sequence: CASSLVASGQETQYF. In DNA form, the CDR3 reads TGCGCCAGCAGCTTGGTCGCTAGCGGGCAAGAGACCCAGTACTTC.

This clone has a count of ten or more. The J gene is TRBJ1-6, the V gene TRBV5-6, with unresolved D. Per the germline V gene, CDR1 is SGHDT and CDR2 is YYEEEE. V gave up 4 bases and J gave up 0 bases, with 17 bases separating them. This CDR3 is 18 amino acids long. The DNA for the CDR3 is TGTGCCAGCAGCAATCGCCTGACCGGGAGCTCCTATAATTCACCCCTCCACTTT. Amino acid sequence: CASSNRLTGSSYNSPLHF.

A few counts support this clone. J is TRBJ2-5 and V is TRBV2, with D perhaps TRBD2 (7 bases). V dropped 5 bases and J dropped 0 bases, with 19 bases sitting between them. There are 17 residues in the CDR3. Germline V lookup: CDR1 SNHLY, CDR2 FYNNEI. The CDR3 loop reads CASSTGPSGVYQETQYF. CDR3 bases: TGTGCCAGCAGTACAGGGCCCAGCGGGGTTTACCAAGAGACCCAGTACTTC.

The chain uses TRBV7-2 and TRBJ2-5; a possible D gene is TRBD1 (5 bases). The CDR3 runs to 15 residues. V dropped 0 bases and J dropped 4 bases, with 12 bases sitting between them. Germline CDR1 SGHTA, CDR2 FQGNSA. The CDR3 loop reads CASSLASQGTETQYF. The CDR3, as DNA: TGTGCCAGCAGCTTAGCCAGTCAGGGAACAGAGACCCAGTACTTC. The variable domain in full, with the rest retrieved from reference TRBV7-2 and TRBJ2-5, is GAGVSQSPSNKVTEKGKDVELRCDPISGHTALYWYRQSLGQGLEFLIYFQGNSAPDKSGLPSDRFSAERTGGSVSTLTIQRTQQEDSAVYLCASSLASQGTETQYFGPGTRLLVL.

This clone showed up just a few times. The rearrangement uses TRBV5-1 and TRBJ2-7, with TRBD1 identical over 10 bases. This CDR3 is 14 amino acids long. Looked up from germline, CDR1 is SGHRS and CDR2 is YFSETQ. V was pared by 2 bases and J by 6 bases, with 5 bases of the junction left unmatched. The CDR3 sequence is CASSFGTGAGEQYV. For the CDR3, the DNA is TGCGCCAGCAGCTTCGGGACAGGGGCAGGCGAGCAGTACGTC.

The chain carries TRBV7-2 and TRBJ1-4; no clear D gene. The CDR3 consists of 12 residues. Trimming took 4 bases from V and 4 from J, leaving 4 bases between them. Germline V gene data show CDR1 as SGHTA and CDR2 as FQGNSA. The chain's CDR3 is CASSSYNEKLFF. The CDR3 DNA sequence: TGTGCCAGCAGCTCGTATAATGAAAAACTGTTTTTT.

This clone is a singleton in its sample. The junction shows a germline mismatch at one end, possibly a read error. CDR3 coding DNA: TGTGCCAGCAGCGTAGAGGCAGGGGCAAACACAGGGGAGCTGTTTTTT. As protein: CASSVEAGANTGELFF. This rearrangement joins TRBV9 to TRBJ2-2; tentatively, D is TRBD1 (6 bases). The CDR3 consists of 16 residues. Looked up from germline, CDR1 is SGDLS and CDR2 is YYNGEE.

The table lists this clone with a few counts. The CDR3 reads CASRWGQGSNQPQHF. The CDR3 region has the DNA TGTGCCAGTAGGTGGGGACAGGGCAGCAATCAGCCCCAGCATTTT. This sequence joins TRBV19 and TRBJ1-5, with 9 bases lining up with TRBD1. V shed 6 bases and J 1 base; nucleotides not matched to a gene: 4. From germline, CDR1 is LNHDA and CDR2 SQIVND (reference sequence). The CDR3 sequence is 15 residues long.